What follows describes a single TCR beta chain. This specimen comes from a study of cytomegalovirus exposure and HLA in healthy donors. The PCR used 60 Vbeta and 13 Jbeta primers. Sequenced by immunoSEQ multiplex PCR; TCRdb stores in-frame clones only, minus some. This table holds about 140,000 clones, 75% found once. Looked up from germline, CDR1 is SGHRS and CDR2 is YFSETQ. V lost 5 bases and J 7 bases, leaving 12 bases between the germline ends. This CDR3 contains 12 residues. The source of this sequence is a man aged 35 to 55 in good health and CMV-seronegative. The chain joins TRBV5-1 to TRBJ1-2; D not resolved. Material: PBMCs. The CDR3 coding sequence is TGCGCCAGCAGTCCCGACAATCGTGGCTACACCTTC. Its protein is CASSPDNRGYTF.